The 21 T cell receptor beta chains in this list originate from one sample, sequenced in a study of blood T cell repertoires in COVID-19. TCRdb keeps only in-frame clones here, not all; method: immunoSEQ multiplex PCR. The table includes roughly 150,000 clones, approximately 86% detected once. Input material: peripheral blood. All receptors come from a woman at least 80 years old with COVID-19, enrolled during active disease.

This clone was counted a few times. V gene TRBV2 combines with J gene TRBJ1-3, with D possibly TRBD1 on 6 matching bases. The CDR3 length is 15 residues. V dropped 3 bases and J dropped 0 bases, with 9 bases sitting between them. CDR1 is SNHLY, CDR2 FYNNEI, per germline. The DNA of the CDR3 is TGTGCCAGCAGTGACCCAGGGGCCTCTGGAAACACCATATATTTT. This encodes CASSDPGASGNTIYF.

The chain combines TRBV2 with TRBJ1-1; no firm D call. The CDR3 sequence is 14 residues long. V gave up 7 bases and J gave up 0 bases, with 12 bases separating them. The germline V gene has CDR1 SNHLY and CDR2 FYNNEI. In nucleotides, the CDR3 is TGTGCCAGCAATCAGCGGCAGTTGAACACTGAAGCTTTCTTT. It yields the protein CASNQRQLNTEAFF.

V usage is TRBV4-2 and J usage is TRBJ2-3; 8 bases agree with TRBD2. V was clipped by 4 bases and J by 5 bases; unmatched bases: 8. Germline loops: CDR1 LGHNA, CDR2 YNFKEQ. The CDR3 runs to 15 residues. DNA for the CDR3: TGTGCCAGCAGCCCCCGACTAGCGAGAGAAGATACGCAGTATTTT. This gives the protein CASSPRLAREDTQYF.

V gene TRBV27 combines with J gene TRBJ2-3, with a weak D call TRBD1 (6 bases). Germline V gene data show CDR1 as MNHEY and CDR2 as SMNVEV (reference sequence). There are 16 residues in the CDR3. Trimming cost V 5 bases and J 2 bases, with 17 bases left between them. This CDR3 reads CASSENLRTVTDTQYF. The CDR3, as DNA: TGTGCCAGCAGTGAAAATCTCCGGACAGTCACAGATACGCAGTATTTT.

The chain links TRBV7-9 to TRBJ2-5, with 9 bases matching TRBD2. Germline loops: CDR1 SEHNR, CDR2 FQNEAQ (reference sequence). V shed 1 base and J 4 bases; nucleotides not matched to a gene: 7. This CDR3 has 16 residues. The CDR3 DNA reads as TGTGCCAGCAGCTTAGGTGGCGGGAGGGCCGGAGAGACCCAGTACTTC. It codes for CASSLGGGRAGETQYF.

This clone appeared once. The gene calls are TRBV7-3 and TRBJ1-5; 7 bases are shared with TRBD1. The germline V gene encodes CDR1 SGHTA and CDR2 FQGTGA. V lost 2 bases to trimming and J lost 1 base; unmatched junction nucleotides: 11. The CDR3 contains 18 residues. CDR3 loop: CASSLLDRYVSSNQPQHF. The CDR3 DNA reads as TGTGCCAGCAGCTTACTGGACAGGTACGTTTCGAGCAATCAGCCCCAGCATTTT. Combining the CDR3 with reference TRBV7-3 and TRBJ1-5 gives the whole variable domain GAGVSQTPSNKVTEKGKYVELRCDPISGHTALYWYRQSLGQGPEFLIYFQGTGAADDSGLPNDRFFAVRPEGSVSTLKIQRTERGDSAVYLCASSLLDRYVSSNQPQHFGDGTRLSIL.

This chain joins TRBV5-1 and TRBJ2-7; no definite D call. The CDR3 spans 14 residues. With 4 bases removed from V and 0 bases from J, the gap between germline ends came to 11 bases. Germline CDR1 is SGHRS and CDR2 is YFSETQ. DNA of the CDR3: TGCGCCAGCAGCAGAAGCGTAAACTCCTACGAGCAGTACTTC. As protein: CASSRSVNSYEQYF.

The CDR3 DNA reads as TGTGCCAGTAAGGTTGGACTAGACTACAATGAGCAGTTCTTC. As protein: CASKVGLDYNEQFF. The J gene is TRBJ2-1, the V gene TRBV19, with 7 bases lining up with TRBD2. J was trimmed by 3 bases and V by 7 bases; bases with no gene match: 6. This CDR3 is 14 amino acids long. The germline CDR1 and CDR2 sequences are LNHDA and SQIVND (reference sequence).

This clone appeared a single time. The chain couples TRBV19 to TRBJ1-5, with 9 bases identical to TRBD1. The germline gives CDR1 LNHDA, CDR2 SQIVND (reference sequence). This CDR3 contains 14 residues. Unmatched junction bases numbered 8, after V lost 7 bases and J lost 7 bases. CDR3 in amino acids: CASKGQGGEQPQHF. The CDR3 nucleotides read TGTGCCAGTAAGGGACAGGGCGGTGAACAGCCCCAGCATTTT.

V usage is TRBV3-1 (or the pseudogene TRBV3-2) and J usage is TRBJ2-3; 7 nucleotides match TRBD1. Germline CDR1 reads LGHDT; CDR2 reads YNNKEL (reference sequence). After removal of 8 bases from V and 2 bases from J, the junction contained 7 bases not matched to a gene. The CDR3 has 14 residues. The CDR3: CASGRDSFTDTQYF. The DNA for the CDR3 is TGTGCCAGCGGCCGGGACAGCTTCACAGATACGCAGTATTTT.

The rearrangement uses TRBV5-5 and TRBJ1-1, with TRBD1 as a possible D gene (5 bases). Between the trimmed V and J ends, which lost 6 bases and 4 bases, there was a span of 16 bases. Germline V gene sequence: CDR1 SGHKS, CDR2 YYEKEE (reference sequence). CDR3 length: 14 amino acids. The CDR3 nucleotides are TGTGCCAGCACCCCATCAGGGTGGATCACTGAAGCTTTCTTT. The encoded protein is CASTPSGWITEAFF. Supplemented by reference TRBV5-5 and TRBJ1-1, the full variable domain reads DAGVTQSPTHLIKTRGQQVTLRCSPISGHKSVSWYQQVLGQGPQFIFQYYEKEERGRGNFPDRFSARQFPNYSSELNVNALLLGDSALYLCASTPSGWITEAFFGQGTRLTVV.

Remarks on this clone: The same CDR3 arises from other DNA sequences in this sample as well. CDR3 sequence (DNA): TGTGCCAGCAGTGCACAGATGAACACTGAAGCTTTCTTT. Translating gives CASSAQMNTEAFF. The rearrangement links TRBV6-4 to TRBJ1-1; D is unclear. V was trimmed by 4 bases and J by 0 bases, leaving 6 bases between them. The CDR3 loop spans 13 amino acids. In germline, CDR1 is MRHNA, CDR2 SNTAGT.

For the CDR3, the DNA is TGTGCCACCAGTGATTTCAACAGGGCAGGGACCGGGGAGCTGTTTTTT. Its translation is CATSDFNRAGTGELFF. The rearrangement links TRBV24-1 to TRBJ2-2; perhaps TRBD1 as D (6 bases). Germline lookup yields CDR1 KGHDR and CDR2 SFDVKD. This CDR3 contains 16 residues. V lost 1 base, J lost 5 bases, and 13 bases lay in between.

The rearrangement links TRBV6-1 to TRBJ2-7; maybe TRBD1 (7 bases). V lost 0 bases and J lost 1, with 13 bases in between. Germline V gene lookup returns CDR1 MNHNS and CDR2 SASEGT. CDR3 length equals 16 residues. The CDR3 region is CASSEALAGGSYEQYF. The CDR3 DNA sequence: TGTGCCAGCAGTGAAGCGCTTGCAGGGGGGTCCTACGAGCAGTACTTC.

Turning to this clone: One junction end does not reproduce the germline sequence, and a read error may be involved. This chain joins TRBV7-7 and TRBJ2-7, with D perhaps matching TRBD2 (7 bases). The V gene's germline CDR1 is SSHAT and CDR2 FNYEAQ (reference sequence). The CDR3 length is 13 residues. CDR3 nucleotide sequence: TGTGCTAGCAGCGAACCGGGGGGCCACGAGCAGTACTTC. Its translation: CASSEPGGHEQYF. The full variable domain, in which reference TRBV7-7 and TRBJ2-7 provide the parts outside the CDR3, is GAGVSQSPRYKVTKRGQDVTLRCDPISSHATLYWYQQALGQGPEFLTYFNYEAQPDKSGLPSDRFSAERPEGSISTLTIQRTEQRDSAMYRCASSEPGGHEQYFGPGTRLTVT.

This clone came up once. In DNA, the CDR3 is TGTGCCAGCAGGCTGGCAGGTCCGAACACCGGGGAGCTGTTTTTT. Its protein product is CASRLAGPNTGELFF. The chain uses TRBV7-2 and TRBJ2-2; D ambiguous. Germline-derived CDR1 and CDR2 are SGHTA and FQGNSA. V was pared by 6 bases and J by 0 bases, with 11 bases between. The CDR3 is 15 residues long.

The rearrangement uses TRBV29-1 and TRBJ2-1; no clear D gene. The CDR3 loop spans 11 amino acids. The germline V and J ends were trimmed by 4 bases and 10 bases, with 11 bases remaining between them. Germline V gene data show CDR1 as SQVTM and CDR2 as ANQGSEA. Here the CDR3 DNA reads TGCAGCGTTGGTTGGGCGCGAGAGCAGTTCTTC. Its protein product is CSVGWAREQFF.

The V gene is TRBV7-3, the J gene TRBJ2-7, with D unclear. The CDR3 spans 19 residues. From germline, CDR1 is SGHTA and CDR2 FQGTGA. The ends were cut back, 1 base at V and 0 bases at J, with 22 bases in the middle. CDR3 DNA sequence: TGTGCCAGCAGCTTAAACGGTATCAAAGGTAGCCCATACTCCTACGAGCAGTACTTC. Encoded protein: CASSLNGIKGSPYSYEQYF.

The rearrangement joins TRBV6-5 to TRBJ2-7; a weak D match, TRBD1 (6 bases). V was trimmed by 0 bases and J by 1 base, leaving 13 bases between them. The CDR3 extends over 16 amino acids. Germline CDR1 MNHEY, CDR2 SVGAGI. The CDR3, as DNA: TGTGCCAGCAGTTACTCCCGTCGTCAGGGGTCCTACGAGCAGTACTTC. Amino acid sequence: CASSYSRRQGSYEQYF.

This chain links TRBV7-2 with TRBJ2-1; 8 nucleotides match TRBD2. Germline loops: CDR1 SGHTA, CDR2 FQGNSA. This CDR3 region has 15 residues. Unmatched junction bases numbered 0, after V lost 0 bases and J lost 2 bases. The CDR3: CASSLASGTYNEQFF. The CDR3 DNA reads TGTGCCAGCAGCTTAGCTAGCGGGACCTACAATGAGCAGTTCTTC.

This clone appeared many times. V and J are TRBV6-6 and TRBJ1-3; a weak D match, TRBD1 (5 bases). The CDR3 consists of 16 residues. The V gene lost 0 bases and the J gene lost 4 bases, with 13 bases spanning the gap. CDR1 and CDR2 (germline): MNHNY, SVGAGI (reference sequence). The CDR3 region is CASSYSIAGMGNTIYF. As DNA, the CDR3 is TGTGCCAGCAGTTACTCGATCGCAGGGATGGGAAACACCATATATTTT.